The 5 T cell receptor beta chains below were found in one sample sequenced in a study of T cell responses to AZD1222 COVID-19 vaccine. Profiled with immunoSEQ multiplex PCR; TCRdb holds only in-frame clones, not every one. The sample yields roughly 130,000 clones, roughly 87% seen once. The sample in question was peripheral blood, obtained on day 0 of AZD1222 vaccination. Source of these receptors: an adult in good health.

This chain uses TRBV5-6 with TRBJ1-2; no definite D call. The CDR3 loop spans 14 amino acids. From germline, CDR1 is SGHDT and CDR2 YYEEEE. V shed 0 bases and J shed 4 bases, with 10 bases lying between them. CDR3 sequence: CASSLEGRLYGYTF. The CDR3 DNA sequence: TGTGCCAGCAGCTTGGAGGGCCGCCTCTATGGCTACACCTTC.

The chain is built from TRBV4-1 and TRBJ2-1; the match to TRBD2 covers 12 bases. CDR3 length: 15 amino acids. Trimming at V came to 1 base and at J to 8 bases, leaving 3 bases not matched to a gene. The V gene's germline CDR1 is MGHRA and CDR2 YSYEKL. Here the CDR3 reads CASSQGLAGGDEQFF. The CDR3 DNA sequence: TGCGCCAGCAGCCAAGGGCTAGCGGGGGGGGATGAGCAGTTCTTC.

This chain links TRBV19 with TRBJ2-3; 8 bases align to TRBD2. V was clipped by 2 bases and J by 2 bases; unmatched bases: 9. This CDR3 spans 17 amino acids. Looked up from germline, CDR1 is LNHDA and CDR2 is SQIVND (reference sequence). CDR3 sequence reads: CASSITGGGGYTDTQYF. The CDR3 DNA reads TGTGCCAGTAGTATAACAGGAGGCGGGGGGTACACAGATACGCAGTATTTT.

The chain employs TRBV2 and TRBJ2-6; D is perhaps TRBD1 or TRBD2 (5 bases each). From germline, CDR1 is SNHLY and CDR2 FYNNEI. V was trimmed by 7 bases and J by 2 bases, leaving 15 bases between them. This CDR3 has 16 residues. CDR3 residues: CASTRGAGPGANVLTF. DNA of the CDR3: TGTGCCAGCACCCGGGGCGCTGGACCTGGGGCCAACGTCCTGACTTTC.

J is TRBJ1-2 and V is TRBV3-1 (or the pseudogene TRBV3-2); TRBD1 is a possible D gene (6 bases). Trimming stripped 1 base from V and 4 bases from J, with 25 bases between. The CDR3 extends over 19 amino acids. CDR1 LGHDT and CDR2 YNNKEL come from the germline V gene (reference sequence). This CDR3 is CASSQVAMFLRGGPYGYTF. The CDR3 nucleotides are TGTGCCAGCAGCCAAGTGGCTATGTTTTTAAGGGGGGGCCCCTATGGCTACACCTTC.